One and the same sample provided the 14 T cell receptor beta chains below, sequenced in a study of blood T cell repertoires in COVID-19. Profiling relied on immunoSEQ multiplex PCR, and the TCRdb table lists in-frame clones only, not all of them. The table shows tens of thousands of clones, with approximately 83% occurring only once. Source material: peripheral blood. These TCRs come from a woman between 55 and 75 years old with acute or convalescent COVID-19.

This chain connects TRBV4-1 to TRBJ2-7, with a tentative D call TRBD2 (5 bases). Germline V CDR1 and CDR2: MGHRA, YSYEKL. This CDR3 has 14 amino acids. V was trimmed by 2 bases and J by 9 bases, leaving 17 bases between them. Here the CDR3 DNA reads TGCGCCAGCAGCCAAAGTAGTATTACGAGCGGGCAGTACTTC. Translation: CASSQSSITSGQYF.

The gene calls are TRBV3-1 (or the pseudogene TRBV3-2) and TRBJ1-2; D remains ambiguous. The germline gives CDR1 LGHDT, CDR2 YNNKEL (reference sequence). Trimming pared 2 bases from V and 11 bases from J, leaving 18 bases between. The CDR3 has 14 residues. CDR3 residues: CASSQSETSSGYTF. CDR3 DNA sequence: TGTGCCAGCAGCCAATCCGAGACGAGTAGCGGGTACACCTTC.

This chain joins TRBV5-1 and TRBJ1-3; TRBD1 matches at 8 bases. V lost 0 bases to trimming and J lost 6 bases; unmatched junction nucleotides: 11. The CDR3 length is 17 residues. In germline, CDR1 is SGHRS, CDR2 YFSETQ. CDR3: CASSLEGWTGKVNTIYF. In DNA form, the CDR3 reads TGCGCCAGCAGCTTGGAAGGTTGGACAGGGAAAGTAAACACCATATATTTT. The complete variable domain, with remaining parts taken from reference TRBV5-1 and TRBJ1-3, reads KAGVTQTPRYLIKTRGQQVTLSCSPISGHRSVSWYQQTPGQGLQFLFEYFSETQRNKGNFPGRFSGRQFSNSRSEMNVSTLELGDSALYLCASSLEGWTGKVNTIYFGEGSWLTVV.

This chain uses TRBV25-1 with TRBJ2-7; TRBD2 matches 9 bases. The CDR3 is 16 amino acids. Germline V gene sequence: CDR1 MGHDK, CDR2 SYGVNS. The ends lost 3 bases at V and 5 bases at J; junction bases unmatched: 11. Written as DNA, the CDR3 is TGTGCCAGCAGTGATCCGCTCGGGACTAGCCCGAACGAGCAGTACTTC. Its translation is CASSDPLGTSPNEQYF.

This clone came up once. The rearrangement uses TRBV5-1 and TRBJ2-1; 8 bases line up with TRBD2. CDR1 SGHRS and CDR2 YFSETQ come from the germline V gene. This CDR3 contains 15 residues. With 4 bases clipped from V and 9 bases from J, the junction kept 12 bases outside the gene matches. The CDR3 region is CASSPDGGALREQFF. The CDR3 region has the DNA TGCGCCAGCAGCCCCGACGGGGGGGCGTTACGTGAGCAGTTCTTC. The whole variable domain, filled in from reference TRBV5-1 and TRBJ2-1, reads KAGVTQTPRYLIKTRGQQVTLSCSPISGHRSVSWYQQTPGQGLQFLFEYFSETQRNKGNFPGRFSGRQFSNSRSEMNVSTLELGDSALYLCASSPDGGALREQFFGPGTRLTVL.

The chain links TRBV5-1 to TRBJ2-5; the D is unclear. Germline V CDR1 and CDR2: SGHRS, YFSETQ. The V gene lost 10 bases and the J gene lost 2 bases, with 21 bases spanning the gap. This CDR3 is 15 amino acids long. CDR3 protein: CASGPDTTVQETQYF. The CDR3 nucleotides read TGCGCCTCCGGTCCTGACACGACCGTACAAGAGACCCAGTACTTC. The complete variable domain, with remaining parts taken from reference TRBV5-1 and TRBJ2-5, reads KAGVTQTPRYLIKTRGQQVTLSCSPISGHRSVSWYQQTPGQGLQFLFEYFSETQRNKGNFPGRFSGRQFSNSRSEMNVSTLELGDSALYLCASGPDTTVQETQYFGPGTRLLVL.

This chain links TRBV2 with TRBJ2-7; D remains unclear. The length of the CDR3 is 12 residues. Germline V lookup: CDR1 SNHLY, CDR2 FYNNEI. The V gene lost 7 bases and the J gene lost 2 bases, with 9 bases spanning the gap. CDR3 protein: CASTLGTYEQYF. CDR3 nucleotides: TGTGCCAGCACCCTAGGCACCTACGAGCAGTACTTC.

The chain has TRBV11-2 and TRBJ2-5, with 9 positions matching TRBD2. Germline assignment: CDR1 SGHAT and CDR2 FQNNGV. The V and J ends lost 5 bases and 4 bases, in that order; junction bases with no gene match: 8. The CDR3 has 15 amino acids. This CDR3 reads CASSAGLALRETQYF. The CDR3 nucleotides read TGTGCCAGCAGCGCCGGACTAGCGTTGAGAGAGACCCAGTACTTC. Using reference TRBV11-2 and TRBJ2-5 for the parts outside the CDR3, the full variable domain is EAGVAQSPRYKIIEKRQSVAFWCNPISGHATLYWYQQILGQGPKLLIQFQNNGVVDDSQLPKDRFSAERLKGVDSTLKIQPAKLEDSAVYLCASSAGLALRETQYFGPGTRLLVL.

The chain has TRBV10-1 and TRBJ2-3; the D gene is possibly TRBD2 (6 bases). The CDR3 runs to 15 residues. Germline CDR1 and CDR2: WNHNN and SYGVQD (reference sequence). Between the trimmed V and J ends, which lost 8 bases and 0 bases, there was a span of 15 bases. The chain's CDR3 is CASAPGLGSTDTQYF. The CDR3 nucleotides read TGCGCCAGCGCCCCGGGACTGGGAAGCACAGATACGCAGTATTTT.

J is TRBJ1-5 and V is TRBV24-1; maybe TRBD1 (5 bases). CDR3 size: 17 residues. Trimming pared 1 base from V and 3 bases from J, leaving 15 bases between. Germline V gene data show CDR1 as KGHDR and CDR2 as SFDVKD. Written as DNA, the CDR3 is TGTGCCACCAGTGATTTCGTTAAAGGGGCGTTCAATCAGCCCCAGCATTTT. Protein: CATSDFVKGAFNQPQHF.

The chain employs TRBV6-2 or TRBV6-3 and TRBJ2-2; 7 bases align to TRBD1. Germline V gene data show CDR1 as MNHEY and CDR2 as SVGEGT. There are 15 residues in the CDR3. Trimming at V came to 3 bases and at J to 4 bases, leaving 5 bases not matched to a gene. The DNA for the CDR3 is TGTGCCAGCAGTTATACAGGGGCCTTCACCGGGGAGCTGTTTTTT. Residues: CASSYTGAFTGELFF.

In the case of this clone: The same CDR3 arises from other DNA sequences in this sample as well. The chain uses TRBV7-2 and TRBJ2-7, with D hard to call. The length of the CDR3 is 12 residues. Germline values: CDR1 SGHTA, CDR2 FQGNSA. Trimming removed 2 bases at V and 4 bases at J, with 6 bases between. CDR3 DNA: TGTGCCAGCAGCTTAAGTCGGTACGAGCAGTACTTC. The encoded protein is CASSLSRYEQYF.

The chain combines TRBV9 with TRBJ1-1; TRBD1 might be the D (5 bases). The V gene lost 1 base and the J gene lost 4 bases, with 8 bases spanning the gap. Looked up from germline, CDR1 is SGDLS and CDR2 is YYNGEE. CDR3 size: 13 residues. CDR3 DNA: TGTGCCAGCAGCGTACAGGGTGGCACTGAAGCTTTCTTT. The encoded protein is CASSVQGGTEAFF.

CDR3 sequence (DNA): TGTGCCATCAGCCGATCAAAGACAGGGGGCGAGAATTCACCCCTCCACTTT. This codes for CAISRSKTGGENSPLHF. The chain is built from TRBV10-3 and TRBJ1-6, with TRBD1 matching over 10 bases. The ends lost 6 bases at V and 7 bases at J; junction bases unmatched: 12. The CDR3 runs to 17 residues. Germline lookup yields CDR1 ENHRY and CDR2 SYGVKD.